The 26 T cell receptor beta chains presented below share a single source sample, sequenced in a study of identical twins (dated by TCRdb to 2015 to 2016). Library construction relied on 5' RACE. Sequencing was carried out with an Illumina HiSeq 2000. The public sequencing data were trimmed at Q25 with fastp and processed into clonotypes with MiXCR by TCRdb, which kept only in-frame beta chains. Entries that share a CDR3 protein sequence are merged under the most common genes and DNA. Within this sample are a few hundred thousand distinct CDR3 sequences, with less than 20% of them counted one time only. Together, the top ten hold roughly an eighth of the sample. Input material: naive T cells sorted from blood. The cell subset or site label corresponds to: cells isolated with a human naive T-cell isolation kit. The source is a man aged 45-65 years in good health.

Written as DNA, the CDR3 is TGTGCCAGCACTCCGACAGGGACTTATAGCAATCAGCCCCAGCATTTT. This codes for CASTPTGTYSNQPQHF. The chain joins TRBV28 to TRBJ1-5, with 7 bases that match TRBD1. Per germline, CDR1 MDHEN and CDR2 SYDVKM. The CDR3 spans 16 residues. After removal of 7 bases from V and 0 bases from J, the junction contained 9 bases not matched to a gene.

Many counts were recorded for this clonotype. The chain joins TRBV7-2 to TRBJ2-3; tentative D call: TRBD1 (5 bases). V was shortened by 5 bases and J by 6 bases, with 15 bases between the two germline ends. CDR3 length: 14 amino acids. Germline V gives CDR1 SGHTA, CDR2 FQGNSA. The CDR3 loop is CASSPRAGRDTQYF. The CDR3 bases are TGTGCCAGCAGCCCCCGGGCAGGGCGCGATACGCAGTATTTT.

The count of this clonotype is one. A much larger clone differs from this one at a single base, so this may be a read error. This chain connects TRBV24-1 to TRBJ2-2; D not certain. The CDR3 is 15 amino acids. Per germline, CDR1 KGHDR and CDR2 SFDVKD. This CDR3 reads CTTSGRPSNTGELFF. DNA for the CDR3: TGTACCACCAGTGGCCGGCCGTCGAACACCGGGGAGCTGTTTTTT.

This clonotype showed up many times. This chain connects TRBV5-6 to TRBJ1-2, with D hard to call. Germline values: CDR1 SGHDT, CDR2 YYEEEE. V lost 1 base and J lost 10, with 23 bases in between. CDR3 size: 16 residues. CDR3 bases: TGTGCCAGCAGCTTGTTGGAAAGGGTCCTCTATGCAGACTACACCTTC. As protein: CASSLLERVLYADYTF.

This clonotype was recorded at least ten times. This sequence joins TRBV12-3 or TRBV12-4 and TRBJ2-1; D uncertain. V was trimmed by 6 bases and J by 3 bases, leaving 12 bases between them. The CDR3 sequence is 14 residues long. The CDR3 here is CASSWTELYNEQFF. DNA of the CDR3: TGTGCCAGCAGCTGGACGGAACTCTACAATGAGCAGTTCTTC.

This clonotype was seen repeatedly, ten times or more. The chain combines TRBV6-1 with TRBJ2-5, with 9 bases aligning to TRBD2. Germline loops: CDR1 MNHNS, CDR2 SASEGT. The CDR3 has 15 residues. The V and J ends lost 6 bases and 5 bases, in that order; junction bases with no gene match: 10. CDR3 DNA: TGTGCCAGCAGCCCGAGTCTAGCGGGGAGGGAGACCCAGTACTTC. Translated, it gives CASSPSLAGRETQYF.

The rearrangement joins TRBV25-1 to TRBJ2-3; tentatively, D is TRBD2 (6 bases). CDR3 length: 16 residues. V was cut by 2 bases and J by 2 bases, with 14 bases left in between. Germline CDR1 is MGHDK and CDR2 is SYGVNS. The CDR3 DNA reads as TGTGCCAGCAGTGAAGCGGACTACCACCTCACAGATACGCAGTATTTT. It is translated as CASSEADYHLTDTQYF.

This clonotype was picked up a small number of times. The CDR3 bases are TGCAGTGCAGCGGCCTTAGGCCTTCTATACAATGAGCAGTTCTTC. Translating it yields CSAAALGLLYNEQFF. The chain is built from TRBV20-1 and TRBJ2-1, with D perhaps TRBD2 (5 bases). The V gene's germline CDR1 is DFQATT and CDR2 SNEGSKA (reference sequence). V lost 6 bases and J lost 4, with 19 bases in between. The CDR3 runs to 15 residues.

The CDR3 region has the DNA TGTGCCAGCAGTCCCCCCCAGGTTTCACCCCTCCACTTT. Protein product: CASSPPQVSPLHF. V and J are TRBV12-3 or TRBV12-4 and TRBJ1-6; no clear D. V was clipped by 5 bases and J by 9 bases, with 11 bases between them. CDR3 size: 13 residues.

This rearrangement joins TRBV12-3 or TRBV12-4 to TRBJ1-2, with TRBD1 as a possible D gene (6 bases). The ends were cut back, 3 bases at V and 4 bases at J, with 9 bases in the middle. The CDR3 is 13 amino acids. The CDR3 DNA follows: TGTGCCAGCAGTTTTTCCAGGGGCTATGGCTACACCTTC. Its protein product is CASSFSRGYGYTF.

Here the CDR3 DNA reads TGTGCCAGCAGATCATGGACTCGCCTGACCTACGAGCAGTACTTC. Residues: CASRSWTRLTYEQYF. This sequence joins TRBV27 and TRBJ2-7; a possible D gene is TRBD2 (5 bases). This CDR3 region has 15 residues. Germline CDR1 and CDR2: MNHEY and SMNVEV (reference sequence). The ends were cut back, 6 bases at V and 2 bases at J, with 17 bases in the middle.

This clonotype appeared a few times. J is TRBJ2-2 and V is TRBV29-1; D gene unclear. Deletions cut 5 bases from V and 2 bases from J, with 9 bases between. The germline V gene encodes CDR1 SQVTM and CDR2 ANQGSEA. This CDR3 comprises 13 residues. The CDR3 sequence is CSVTTTNTGELFF. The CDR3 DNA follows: TGCAGCGTTACGACCACCAACACCGGGGAGCTGTTTTTT.

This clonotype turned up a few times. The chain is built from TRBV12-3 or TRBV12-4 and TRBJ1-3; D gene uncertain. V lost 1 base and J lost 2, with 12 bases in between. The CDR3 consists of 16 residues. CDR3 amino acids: CASSLEVGGPGNTIYF. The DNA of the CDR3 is TGTGCCAGCAGTTTAGAGGTGGGAGGGCCTGGAAACACCATATATTTT.

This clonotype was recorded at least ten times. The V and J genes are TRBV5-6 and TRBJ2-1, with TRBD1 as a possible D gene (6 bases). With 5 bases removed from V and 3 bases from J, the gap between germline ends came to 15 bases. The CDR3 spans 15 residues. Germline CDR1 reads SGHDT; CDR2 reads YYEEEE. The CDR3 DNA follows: TGTGCCAGCAGATTCGCAGGGGTCTTCTACAATGAGCAGTTCTTC. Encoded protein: CASRFAGVFYNEQFF.

The CDR3 coding sequence is TGTGCCACCAGTGATACAGGGGGCAAGGAGACCCAGTACTTC. It translates to CATSDTGGKETQYF. J is TRBJ2-5 and V is TRBV24-1; TRBD1 matches 9 bases. The CDR3 has 14 residues. V shed 3 bases, J shed 5 bases, and the junction held 3 bases outside the gene matches. In germline, CDR1 is KGHDR, CDR2 SFDVKD.

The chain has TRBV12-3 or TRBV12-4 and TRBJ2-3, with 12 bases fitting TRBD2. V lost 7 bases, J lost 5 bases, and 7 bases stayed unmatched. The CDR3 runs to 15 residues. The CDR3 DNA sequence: TGTGCCAGCACGTTCCTAGCGGGGGGGCAAGATACGCAGTATTTT. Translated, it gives CASTFLAGGQDTQYF.

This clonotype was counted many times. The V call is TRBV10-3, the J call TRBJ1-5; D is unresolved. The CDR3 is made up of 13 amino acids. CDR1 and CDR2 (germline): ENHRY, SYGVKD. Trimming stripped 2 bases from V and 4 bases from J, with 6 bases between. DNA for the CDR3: TGTGCCATCAGTGAGCCACATAATCAGCCCCAGCATTTT. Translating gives CAISEPHNQPQHF.

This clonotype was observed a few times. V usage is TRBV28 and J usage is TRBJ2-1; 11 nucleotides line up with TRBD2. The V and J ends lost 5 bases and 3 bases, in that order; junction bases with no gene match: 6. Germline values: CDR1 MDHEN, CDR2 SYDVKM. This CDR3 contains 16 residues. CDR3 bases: TGTGCCAGCAGTCCAAGACTAGCGGGGTACTACAATGAGCAGTTCTTC. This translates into CASSPRLAGYYNEQFF.

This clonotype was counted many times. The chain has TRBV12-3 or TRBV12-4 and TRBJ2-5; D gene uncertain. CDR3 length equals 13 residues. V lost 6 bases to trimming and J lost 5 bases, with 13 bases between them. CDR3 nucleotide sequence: TGTGCCAGCAGCTCACTTCCGGTGGAGACCCAGTACTTC. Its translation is CASSSLPVETQYF.

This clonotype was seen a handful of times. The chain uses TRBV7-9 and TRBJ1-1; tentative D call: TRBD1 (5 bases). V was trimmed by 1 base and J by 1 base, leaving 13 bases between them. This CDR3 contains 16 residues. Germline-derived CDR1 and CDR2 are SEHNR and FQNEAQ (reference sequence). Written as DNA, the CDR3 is TGTGCCAGCAGCTTAGACTTTGGGGGGGAGAACACTGAAGCTTTCTTT. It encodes CASSLDFGGENTEAFF.

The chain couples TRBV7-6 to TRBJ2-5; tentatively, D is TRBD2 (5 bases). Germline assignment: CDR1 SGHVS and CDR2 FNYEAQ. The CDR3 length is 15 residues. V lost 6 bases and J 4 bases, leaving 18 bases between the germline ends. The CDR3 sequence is CASSSWTGVAETQYF. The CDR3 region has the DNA TGTGCCAGCAGTAGTTGGACTGGGGTTGCAGAGACCCAGTACTTC. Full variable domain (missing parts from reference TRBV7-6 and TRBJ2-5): GAGVSQSPRYKVTKRGQDVALRCDPISGHVSLYWYRQALGQGPEFLTYFNYEAQQDKSGLPNDRFSAERPEGSISTLTIQRTEQRDSAMYRCASSSWTGVAETQYFGPGTRLLVL.

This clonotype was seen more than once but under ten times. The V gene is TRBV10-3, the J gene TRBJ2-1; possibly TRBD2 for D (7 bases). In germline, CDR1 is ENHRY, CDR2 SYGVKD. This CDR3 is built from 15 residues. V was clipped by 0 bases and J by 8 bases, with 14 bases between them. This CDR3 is CAISESGRGADEQFF. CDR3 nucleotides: TGTGCCATCAGTGAGTCCGGCCGGGGGGCTGATGAGCAGTTCTTC.

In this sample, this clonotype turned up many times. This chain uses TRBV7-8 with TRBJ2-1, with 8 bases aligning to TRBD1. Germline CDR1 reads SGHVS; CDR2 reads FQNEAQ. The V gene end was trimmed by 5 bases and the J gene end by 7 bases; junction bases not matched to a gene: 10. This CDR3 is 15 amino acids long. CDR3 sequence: CASSPRPRGRNEQFF. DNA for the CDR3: TGTGCCAGCAGCCCTAGGCCCAGGGGGCGGAATGAGCAGTTCTTC.

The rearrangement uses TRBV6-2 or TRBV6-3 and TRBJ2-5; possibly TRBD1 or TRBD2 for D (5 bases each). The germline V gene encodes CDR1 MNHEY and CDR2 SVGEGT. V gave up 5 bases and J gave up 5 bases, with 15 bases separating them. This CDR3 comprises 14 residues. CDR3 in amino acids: CASSLPGTRETQYF. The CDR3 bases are TGTGCCAGCAGTCTACCCGGGACCCGGGAGACCCAGTACTTC.

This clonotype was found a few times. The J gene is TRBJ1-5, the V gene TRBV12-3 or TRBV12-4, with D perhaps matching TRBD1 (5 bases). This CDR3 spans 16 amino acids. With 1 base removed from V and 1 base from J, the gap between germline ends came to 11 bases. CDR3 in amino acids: CASSLEGVMSNQPQHF. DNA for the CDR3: TGTGCCAGCAGTTTAGAAGGGGTGATGAGCAATCAGCCCCAGCATTTT.

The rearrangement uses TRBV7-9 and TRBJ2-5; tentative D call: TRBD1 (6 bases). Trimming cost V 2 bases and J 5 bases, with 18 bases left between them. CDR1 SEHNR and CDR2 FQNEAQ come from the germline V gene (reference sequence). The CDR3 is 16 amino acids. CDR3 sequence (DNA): TGTGCCAGCAGCTTATCTTCCACAGGGCTGGGCGAGACCCAGTACTTC. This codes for CASSLSSTGLGETQYF.